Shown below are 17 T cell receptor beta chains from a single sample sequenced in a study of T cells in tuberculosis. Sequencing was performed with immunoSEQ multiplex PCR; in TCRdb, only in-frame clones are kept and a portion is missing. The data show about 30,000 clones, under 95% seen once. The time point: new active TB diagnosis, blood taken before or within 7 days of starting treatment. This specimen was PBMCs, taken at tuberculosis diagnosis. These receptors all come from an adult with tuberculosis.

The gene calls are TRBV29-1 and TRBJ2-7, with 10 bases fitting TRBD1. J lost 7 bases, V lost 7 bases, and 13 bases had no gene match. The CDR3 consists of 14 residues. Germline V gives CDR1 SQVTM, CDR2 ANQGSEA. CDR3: CSAQDRGVLGEQYF. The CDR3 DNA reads TGCAGCGCCCAGGACAGGGGGGTGTTAGGGGAGCAGTACTTC.

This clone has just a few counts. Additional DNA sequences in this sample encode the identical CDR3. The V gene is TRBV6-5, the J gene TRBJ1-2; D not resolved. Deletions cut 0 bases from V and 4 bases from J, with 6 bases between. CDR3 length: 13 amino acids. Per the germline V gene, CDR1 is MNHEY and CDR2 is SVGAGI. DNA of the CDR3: TGTGCCAGCAGTTACTCGGGCCTCTATGGCTACACCTTC. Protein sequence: CASSYSGLYGYTF.

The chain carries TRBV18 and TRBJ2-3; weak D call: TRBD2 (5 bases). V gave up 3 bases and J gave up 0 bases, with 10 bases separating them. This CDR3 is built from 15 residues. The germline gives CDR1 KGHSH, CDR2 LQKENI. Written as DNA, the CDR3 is TGTGCCAGCTCACCTTCGAGGACTAGCACAGATACGCAGTATTTT. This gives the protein CASSPSRTSTDTQYF.

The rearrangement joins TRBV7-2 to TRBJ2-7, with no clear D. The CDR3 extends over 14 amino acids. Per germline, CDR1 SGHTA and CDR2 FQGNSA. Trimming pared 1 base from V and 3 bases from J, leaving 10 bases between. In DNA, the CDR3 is TGTGCCAGCAGCTTAGACCCAGGCAGCTACGAGCAGTACGTC. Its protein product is CASSLDPGSYEQYV.

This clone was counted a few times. CDR3 loop: CAWSGRSSYNSPLHF. As DNA, the CDR3 is TGTGCCTGGAGTGGCCGGAGCTCCTATAATTCACCCCTCCACTTT. This rearrangement joins TRBV30 to TRBJ1-6; D remains unclear. CDR1 is GTSNPN, CDR2 SVGIG, per germline (reference sequence). The CDR3 sequence is 15 residues long. Between the trimmed V and J ends, which lost 1 base and 0 bases, there was a span of 7 bases.

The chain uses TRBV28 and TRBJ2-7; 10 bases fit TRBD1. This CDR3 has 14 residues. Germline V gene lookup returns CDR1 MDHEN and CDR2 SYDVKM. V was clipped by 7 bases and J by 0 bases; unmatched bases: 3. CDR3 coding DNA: TGTGCCAGCAAGGGACAGGGGAGCTCCTACGAGCAGTACGTC. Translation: CASKGQGSSYEQYV.

The CDR3 coding sequence is TGTGCCAGCGAGGACAGGGTGCTAAGTGAGCAGTTCTTC. Translation gives CASEDRVLSEQFF. The chain is built from TRBV6-5 and TRBJ2-1; 8 bases line up with TRBD1. This CDR3 region has 13 residues. The V and J ends lost 8 bases and 9 bases, in that order; junction bases with no gene match: 9. Germline assignment: CDR1 MNHEY and CDR2 SVGAGI.

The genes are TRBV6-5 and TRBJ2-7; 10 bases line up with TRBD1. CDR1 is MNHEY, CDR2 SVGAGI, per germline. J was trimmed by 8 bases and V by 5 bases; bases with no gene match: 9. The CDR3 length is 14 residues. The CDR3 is CASSPDRGGYKQYV. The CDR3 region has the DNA TGTGCCAGCAGTCCGGACAGGGGGGGGTATAAGCAGTACGTC.

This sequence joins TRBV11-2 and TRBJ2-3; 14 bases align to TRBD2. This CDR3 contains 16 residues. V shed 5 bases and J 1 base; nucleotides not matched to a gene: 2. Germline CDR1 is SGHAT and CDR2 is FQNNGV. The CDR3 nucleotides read TGTGCCAGCAGCCTGGGACTAGCGGGGGGCACAGATACGCAGTATTTT. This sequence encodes CASSLGLAGGTDTQYF.

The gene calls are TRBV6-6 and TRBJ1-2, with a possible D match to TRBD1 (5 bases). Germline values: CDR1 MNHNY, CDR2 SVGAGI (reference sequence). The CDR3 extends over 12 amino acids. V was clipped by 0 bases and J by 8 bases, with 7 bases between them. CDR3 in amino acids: CASSYSGGGYTF. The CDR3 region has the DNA TGTGCCAGCAGTTACTCCGGGGGAGGCTACACCTTC.

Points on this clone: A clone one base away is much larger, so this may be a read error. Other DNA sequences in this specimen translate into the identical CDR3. DNA for the CDR3: TGTGCCAGCAGTGACTCTAGCGGGGGGGCCGATACGCAGTATTTT. This sequence encodes CASSDSSGGADTQYF. The chain is built from TRBV6-4 and TRBJ2-3, with 11 positions matching TRBD2. The junction had 2 bases not matched to a gene; V was cut back by 0 bases and J by 6 bases. This CDR3 is built from 15 residues. The germline CDR1 and CDR2 sequences are MRHNA and SNTAGT.

The CDR3 region is CASSLLGPGEQYV. In nucleotides, the CDR3 is TGTGCCAGCAGCTTGTTGGGTCCGGGGGAGCAGTACGTC. The chain links TRBV5-5 to TRBJ2-7; weak D call: TRBD2 (5 bases). The V gene's germline CDR1 is SGHKS and CDR2 YYEKEE (reference sequence). The CDR3 contains 13 residues. V shed 1 base and J shed 7 bases, with 12 bases lying between them.

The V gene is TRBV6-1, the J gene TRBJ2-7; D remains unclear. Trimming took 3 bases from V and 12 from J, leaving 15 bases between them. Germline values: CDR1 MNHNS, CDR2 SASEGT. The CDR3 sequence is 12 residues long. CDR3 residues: CASSDSRSPRYV. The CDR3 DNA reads TGTGCCAGCAGTGATAGTCGGAGCCCCCGGTACGTC.

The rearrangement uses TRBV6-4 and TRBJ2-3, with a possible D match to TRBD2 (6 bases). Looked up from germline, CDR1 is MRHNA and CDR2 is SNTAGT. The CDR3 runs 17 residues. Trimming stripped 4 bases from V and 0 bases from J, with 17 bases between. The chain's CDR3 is CASSVDPLATSTDTQYF. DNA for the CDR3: TGTGCCAGCAGTGTCGATCCGCTAGCGACTAGCACAGATACGCAGTATTTT.

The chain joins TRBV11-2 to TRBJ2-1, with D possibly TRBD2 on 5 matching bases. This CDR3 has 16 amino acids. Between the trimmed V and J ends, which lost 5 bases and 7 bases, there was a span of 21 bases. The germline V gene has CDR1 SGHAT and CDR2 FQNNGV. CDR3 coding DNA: TGTGCCAGCAGCCGAAGCTCGTGGGAGACGGGGAATGAGCAGTTCTTC. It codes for CASSRSSWETGNEQFF.

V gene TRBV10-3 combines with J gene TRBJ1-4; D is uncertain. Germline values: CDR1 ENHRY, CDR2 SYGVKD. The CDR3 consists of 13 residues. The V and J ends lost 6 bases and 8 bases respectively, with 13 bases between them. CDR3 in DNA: TGTGCCATCAGCGGCGGACTTGAGGAAAAACTGTTTTTT. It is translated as CAISGGLEEKLFF.

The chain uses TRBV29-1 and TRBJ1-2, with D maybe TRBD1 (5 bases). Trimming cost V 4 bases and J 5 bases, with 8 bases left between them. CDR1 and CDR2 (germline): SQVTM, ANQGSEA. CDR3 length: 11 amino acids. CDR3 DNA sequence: TGCAGCGTTGTCTCAGGGTATGGCTACACCTTC. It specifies CSVVSGYGYTF.